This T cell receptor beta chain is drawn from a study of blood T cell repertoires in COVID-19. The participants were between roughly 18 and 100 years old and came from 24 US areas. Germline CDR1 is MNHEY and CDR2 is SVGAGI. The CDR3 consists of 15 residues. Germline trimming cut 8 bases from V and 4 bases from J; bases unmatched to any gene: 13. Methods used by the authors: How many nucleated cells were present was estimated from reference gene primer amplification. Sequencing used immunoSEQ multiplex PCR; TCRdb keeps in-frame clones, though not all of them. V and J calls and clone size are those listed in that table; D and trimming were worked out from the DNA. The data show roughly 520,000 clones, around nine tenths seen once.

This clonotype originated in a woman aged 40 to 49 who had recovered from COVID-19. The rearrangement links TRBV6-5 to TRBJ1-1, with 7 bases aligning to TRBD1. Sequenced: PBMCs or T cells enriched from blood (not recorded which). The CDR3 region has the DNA TGTGCCAGCCGAACTCCCGACAGGGTTGGCACTGAAGCTTTCTTT. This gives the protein CASRTPDRVGTEAFF.